This is a list of T cell receptor beta chains from one sample in a study of cytomegalovirus exposure and HLA in healthy donors. The protocol was immunoSEQ multiplex PCR, while the TCRdb copy is restricted to in-frame clones and leaves out a portion. Of under 200,000 clones listed, around four fifths are singletons. Specimen: PBMCs. These receptors were taken from a woman in her forties or fifties in good health and CMV-seronegative. Both conserved end residues are part of each CDR3. The D gene is left open where the match is weak. A clone size is listed for some rows: how often the clone was seen (once, few, many), or a class if it is expanded.

D gene: TRBD1
clone size: few
J gene: TRBJ1-5
V gene: TRBV5-1
CDR3 protein: CASSLDGTGGNQPQHF
CDR3 DNA: TGCGCCAGCAGCCTCGACGGGACAGGGGGCAATCAGCCCCAGCATTTT

D gene: TRBD2
clone size: .
J gene: TRBJ2-7
V gene: TRBV18
CDR3 protein: CASSQGLADLSYEQYF
CDR3 DNA: TGTGCCAGCTCACAGGGACTAGCGGACCTCTCCTACGAGCAGTACTTC

D gene: TRBD1
clone size: once
J gene: TRBJ2-2
V gene: TRBV5-1
CDR3 protein: CASSSGQGSGELFF
CDR3 DNA: TGCGCCAGCAGCTCCGGACAGGGCAGCGGGGAGCTGTTTTTT

D gene: .
clone size: .
J gene: TRBJ2-1
V gene: TRBV7-9
CDR3 protein: CASSLVDSPNFYNEQFF
CDR3 DNA: TGTGCCAGCAGCTTAGTGGACAGCCCAAACTTCTACAATGAGCAGTTCTTC

D gene: .
clone size: few
J gene: TRBJ1-1
V gene: TRBV9
CDR3 protein: CASSDGGAGSTEAFF
CDR3 DNA: TGTGCCAGCAGCGACGGGGGGGCTGGGAGCACTGAAGCTTTCTTT

D gene: TRBD2
clone size: .
J gene: TRBJ2-5
V gene: TRBV28
CDR3 protein: CASRSAGDETQYF
CDR3 DNA: TGTGCCAGCCGATCAGCGGGAGACGAGACCCAGTACTTC

D gene: .
clone size: few
J gene: TRBJ2-7
V gene: TRBV4-2
CDR3 protein: CASSQEFVRVPVGEVEQYF
CDR3 DNA: TGTGCCAGCAGCCAGGAATTTGTGAGGGTGCCCGTGGGAGAAGTTGAGCAGTACTTC

D gene: TRBD2
clone size: .
J gene: TRBJ2-2
V gene: TRBV4-3
CDR3 protein: CASSQTLVTSGRAPGELFF
CDR3 DNA: TGCGCCAGCAGCCAAACCTTAGTCACTAGCGGGAGGGCCCCCGGGGAGCTGTTTTTT

D gene: TRBD2
clone size: .
J gene: TRBJ2-3
V gene: TRBV15
CDR3 protein: CATTIAGGPTDTQYF
CDR3 DNA: TGTGCCACTACCATAGCGGGGGGGCCCACAGATACGCAGTATTTT

D gene: TRBD1
clone size: .
J gene: TRBJ2-7
V gene: TRBV18
CDR3 protein: CASSQTGTILYEQYF
CDR3 DNA: TGTGCCAGCTCACAGACAGGGACCATACTCTACGAGCAGTACTTC

D gene: TRBD1
clone size: .
J gene: TRBJ2-7
V gene: TRBV25-1
CDR3 protein: CASSAPGQRSYEQYF
CDR3 DNA: TGTGCCAGCAGTGCTCCGGGACAGCGATCCTACGAGCAGTACTTC

D gene: TRBD1
clone size: .
J gene: TRBJ1-3
V gene: TRBV7-2
CDR3 protein: CASSSGTAGNTIYF
CDR3 DNA: TGTGCCAGCAGCTCCGGGACAGCTGGAAACACCATATATTTT

D gene: TRBD2
clone size: .
J gene: TRBJ2-1
V gene: TRBV29-1
CDR3 protein: CSVRDGGGPYNEQFF
CDR3 DNA: TGCAGCGTCCGGGACGGGGGAGGGCCCTACAATGAGCAGTTCTTC

D gene: TRBD1
clone size: few
J gene: TRBJ2-7
V gene: TRBV6-5
CDR3 protein: CASSNLLDRAYEQYF
CDR3 DNA: TGTGCCAGCAGTAACCTCTTGGACAGGGCCTACGAGCAGTACTTC

D gene: TRBD1
clone size: .
J gene: TRBJ1-5
V gene: TRBV7-8
CDR3 protein: CASSREQGTYSNQPQHF
CDR3 DNA: TGTGCCAGCAGCCGTGAACAGGGGACTTATAGCAATCAGCCCCAGCATTTT

D gene: .
clone size: .
J gene: TRBJ2-3
V gene: TRBV11-2
CDR3 protein: CASSLDGDTQYF
CDR3 DNA: TGTGCCAGCAGCTTAGACGGGGATACGCAGTATTTT

D gene: TRBD2
clone size: .
J gene: TRBJ2-3
V gene: TRBV4-3
CDR3 protein: CASSQGTSGGESDTQYF
CDR3 DNA: TGCGCCAGCAGCCAAGGGACTAGCGGGGGGGAATCTGATACGCAGTATTTT

D gene: .
clone size: once
J gene: TRBJ1-2
V gene: TRBV9
CDR3 protein: CASSVGTALNYGYTF
CDR3 DNA: TGTGCCAGCAGCGTAGGGACAGCTCTTAACTATGGCTACACCTTC

D gene: TRBD1
clone size: .
J gene: TRBJ1-5
V gene: TRBV28
CDR3 protein: CASSSGQADNQPQHF
CDR3 DNA: TGTGCCAGCAGTTCGGGACAGGCGGACAATCAGCCCCAGCATTTT

D gene: .
clone size: .
J gene: TRBJ2-7
V gene: TRBV5-6
CDR3 protein: CASSFRAGYEQYF
CDR3 DNA: TGTGCCAGCAGCTTCCGGGCAGGGTACGAGCAGTACTTC

D gene: .
clone size: .
J gene: TRBJ2-1
V gene: TRBV19
CDR3 protein: CASSTGLRQAYNEQFF
CDR3 DNA: TGTGCCAGTAGTACAGGACTCCGCCAAGCCTACAATGAGCAGTTCTTC

D gene: TRBD1
clone size: few
J gene: TRBJ2-2
V gene: TRBV7-8
CDR3 protein: CASRFQGAGELFF
CDR3 DNA: TGTGCCAGCAGGTTCCAGGGGGCCGGGGAGCTGTTTTTT

D gene: TRBD2
clone size: .
J gene: TRBJ2-7
V gene: TRBV11-3
CDR3 protein: CASSFRRRLLAGSYEQYF
CDR3 DNA: TGTGCCAGCAGCTTCCGGCGCCGACTACTAGCGGGGTCCTACGAGCAGTACTTC

D gene: TRBD2
clone size: once
J gene: TRBJ2-2
V gene: TRBV11-3
CDR3 protein: CASSSRYSGGADTGELFF
CDR3 DNA: TGTGCCAGCAGCTCCCGGTATAGCGGGGGGGCTGACACCGGGGAGCTGTTTTTT